Listed below are T cell receptor beta chains from one sample, sequenced in a study of control samples from healthy donors and cancer patients. Data came from immunoSEQ multiplex PCR; TCRdb stores just in-frame clones and leaves some out. Here the sample spans about 29,000 clones, 87% being singletons. The specimen sequenced was formalin-fixed, paraffin-embedded tissue. Source of these receptors: a female donor with melanoma. CDR3s include the opening cysteine and the closing phenylalanine or tryptophan. Each record gives: clone size, D gene, J gene, V gene, CDR3 DNA, CDR3 protein. The D gene is left open where the match is weak. The size entry is marked missing in some rows and otherwise reads once, few, many or a size class.

- | TRBD2 | TRBJ2-3 | TRBV6-5 | TGTGCCAGCAGTTACCTCGGGACTAGCGGGGCAGATACGCAGTATTTT | CASSYLGTSGADTQYF
- | - | TRBJ2-2 | TRBV9 | TGTGCCAGCAGCGCGGACGCGAACACCGGGGAGCTGTTTTTT | CASSADANTGELFF
- | TRBD1 | TRBJ1-2 | TRBV7-9 | TGTGCCAGCAGCTTGGACAGGGCGAGGATTGGCTACACCTTC | CASSLDRARIGYTF
- | - | TRBJ2-7 | TRBV7-2 | TGTGCCAGCAGCTTGCGTAGATCCTACGAGCAGTACTTC | CASSLRRSYEQYF
- | - | TRBJ1-1 | TRBV2 | TGTGCCAGCAGTGATCGGACTCGGAACACTGAAGCTTTCTTT | CASSDRTRNTEAFF
- | - | TRBJ2-2 | TRBV3-1/TRBV3-2 | TGTGCCAGCAGCCAAGGAGATGCCGGGGAGCTGTTTTTT | CASSQGDAGELFF
- | - | TRBJ1-1 | TRBV5-1 | TGCGCCAGCAGCCCAGGGAGTCCAAACACTGAAGCTTTCTTT | CASSPGSPNTEAFF
- | - | TRBJ1-3 | TRBV5-1 | TGCGCCAGCAGCCGAGCCAACCCAGGGGTCTTAGGAAACACCATATATTTT | CASSRANPGVLGNTIYF
- | - | TRBJ2-1 | TRBV5-1 | TGCGCCAGCAGCTCATTAGCGGTCCGGGCTAATGAGCAGTTCTTC | CASSSLAVRANEQFF
- | - | TRBJ1-1 | TRBV5-6 | TGTGCCAGCACCACGGGCCAGATGAACACTGAAGCTTTCTTT | CASTTGQMNTEAFF
- | - | TRBJ2-5 | TRBV3-1/TRBV3-2 | TGTGCCAGCAGCCAAGATCAGGTCCCCACTCCACAAGAGACCCAGTACTTC | CASSQDQVPTPQETQYF
- | - | TRBJ2-2 | TRBV12-3/TRBV12-4 | TGTGCCAGCAGTTTAGACGGGGCCGGGGAGCTGTTTTTT | CASSLDGAGELFF
- | - | TRBJ2-7 | TRBV7-2 | TGTGCCAGCAGCTTAAGCGGCTTAGGGCAGGGGAGGGAGCAGTACTTC | CASSLSGLGQGREQYF
once | TRBD1 | TRBJ1-1 | TRBV7-2 | TGTGCCAGCAGCTCGACAGGGGGCGCCTCCGGTGAAGCTTTCTTT | CASSSTGGASGEAFF